The 5 T cell receptor beta chains below were found in one sample sequenced in a study of spatial heterogeneity in lung cancer. General observations from the study: Tumoral mutation counts were tracked by counts of expanded intratumoral alpha and beta TCRs.

No antigen has been identified for these receptors. Specified time point: sample taken at primary tumor resection. TCRdb reanalysed the 5' RACE reads using MiXCR and keeps one entry per CDR3 protein. The profile shows around 21,000 distinct CDR3 sequences, approximately 4.3% of them singletons. The sequences come from lung tumor tissue, collected at surgery. The receptor set was obtained from a male donor with early-stage non-small cell lung cancer.

In its sample, this clonotype ranks as medium-sized. The rearrangement uses TRBV28 and TRBJ2-1, with 9 bases fitting TRBD2. V lost 10 bases and J lost 8; bases outside the gene matches: 12. The CDR3 loop spans 14 amino acids. The V gene's germline CDR1 is MDHEN and CDR2 SYDVKM. CDR3 coding DNA: TGTGCCACCGTGGGGGCGGGAGGGCCCGATGAGCAGTTCTTC. Translating it yields CATVGAGGPDEQFF.

This clonotype was observed many times. The V call is TRBV27, the J call TRBJ2-6; D remains ambiguous. The CDR3 consists of 17 residues. Trimming took 6 bases from V and 1 from J, leaving 16 bases between them. The germline gives CDR1 MNHEY, CDR2 SMNVEV (reference sequence). The CDR3 protein is CASSLLGKASGANVLTF. CDR3 nucleotide sequence: TGTGCCAGCAGCCTCCTTGGAAAAGCTTCTGGGGCCAACGTCCTGACTTTC.

In this sample, this clonotype turned up many times. The rearrangement links TRBV5-1 to TRBJ1-5; D ambiguous. V was cut by 0 bases and J by 0 bases, with 7 bases left in between. CDR3 length equals 15 residues. Germline V gene data show CDR1 as SGHRS and CDR2 as YFSETQ. In nucleotides, the CDR3 is TGCGCCAGCAGCTTGGATGGGTTTAGCAATCAGCCCCAGCATTTT. Protein sequence: CASSLDGFSNQPQHF.

By sample fraction, this clonotype is medium-sized (0.01 to 0.1%). V usage is TRBV5-1 and J usage is TRBJ2-5; D not resolved. Germline CDR1 reads SGHRS; CDR2 reads YFSETQ. The length of the CDR3 is 15 residues. V shed 4 bases and J shed 7 bases, with 20 bases lying between them. CDR3 DNA: TGCGCCAGCAGCCTACAGTCAGAGGTCGTCGGGACCCAGTACTTC. Its protein product is CASSLQSEVVGTQYF.

This clonotype has ten or more counts. The chain couples TRBV9 to TRBJ2-1, with TRBD2 as a possible D gene (5 bases). Trimming cost V 0 bases and J 7 bases, with 14 bases left between them. CDR1 is SGDLS and CDR2 is YYNGEE in the germline V gene. This CDR3 is built from 15 residues. The CDR3 DNA sequence: TGTGCCAGCAGCGTAGCGGGTGGTTCGGGAAATGAGCAGTTCTTC. Encoded protein: CASSVAGGSGNEQFF.